The present TCR beta chain was sequenced within a study of control samples from healthy donors and cancer patients. TCRdb keeps only in-frame clones here, not all; method: immunoSEQ multiplex PCR. In the table there are about 14,000 clones, roughly three quarters of which are singletons. Germline-derived CDR1 and CDR2 are MNHEY and SVGEGT. V shed 4 bases and J 5 bases; nucleotides not matched to a gene: 5. The CDR3 is 14 amino acids. This chain uses TRBV6-2 or TRBV6-3 with TRBJ1-5, with TRBD1 matching 7 bases. The sample was formalin-fixed, paraffin-embedded tissue. This clonotype originated in a male donor with melanoma. The CDR3 sequence: CASSSGQIHQPQHF. The DNA of the CDR3 is TGTGCCAGCAGTTCGGGACAGATCCATCAGCCCCAGCATTTT.